These T cell receptor beta chains were read from a single sample in a study of Ad26.COV2.S vaccination and SARS-CoV-2 variants. TCRdb's copy holds only in-frame clones and misses some; the assay was immunoSEQ multiplex PCR. The data show approximately 340,000 clones, with approximately 81% seen just once and 3% to 4% held by the top ten. The sequences come from peripheral blood, collected in a trial of Ad26.COV2.S vaccine versus placebo. The receptors were gathered from a person between 18 and 65 years old who received the Ad26.COV2.S COVID-19 vaccine or a placebo. Both conserved end residues are part of each CDR3. The D gene is left open where the match is weak. For some rows the clone size is stated as once, few or many, or as a class when expanded; others skip it.

j_call clone_size v_call d_call cdr3_aa cdr3_nt
TRBJ1-2 - TRBV28 - CASSSGYGYTF TGTGCCAGCAGTTCAGGGTATGGCTACACCTTC
TRBJ1-5 - TRBV12-5 - CASGQTGSNQPQHF TGTGCTAGTGGCCAGACAGGTAGCAATCAGCCCCAGCATTTT
TRBJ1-2 - TRBV28 TRBD1 CASSSGQGAQGYTF TGTGCCAGCTCCTCGGGACAGGGGGCACAGGGCTACACCTTC
TRBJ2-7 - TRBV5-3 - CARSLEISGFKSEQYF TGTGCCAGAAGCTTGGAAATTTCGGGGTTCAAGTCCGAGCAGTACTTC
TRBJ2-7 once TRBV19 - CASSFGLNSYEQYF TGTGCCAGTAGTTTCGGCCTGAACTCCTACGAGCAGTACTTC
TRBJ2-4 - TRBV7-2 TRBD2 CASSQIAQLLAGGQGIQYF TGTGCCAGCAGCCAGATAGCCCAACTACTAGCGGGAGGGCAGGGCATTCAGTACTTC
TRBJ1-5 - TRBV4-1 - CASSQVAVSNQPQHF TGCGCCAGCAGCCAAGTCGCGGTTAGCAATCAGCCCCAGCATTTT
TRBJ1-1 - TRBV2 - CASIGPGKGVEAFF TGTGCCAGTATCGGACCGGGAAAGGGTGTTGAAGCTTTCTTT
TRBJ2-7 - TRBV6-2/TRBV6-3 TRBD2 CASSYLGGLAGGYEQYF TGTGCCAGCAGTTACCTCGGGGGTCTAGCGGGGGGCTACGAGCAGTACTTC
TRBJ2-1 - TRBV7-8 TRBD2 CASSLVAGGGFNYNEQFF TGTGCCAGCAGCTTAGTTGCGGGAGGGGGTTTCAACTACAATGAGCAGTTCTTC
TRBJ2-7 once TRBV12-5 - CASGFPQTPPYEQYF TGTGCTAGTGGTTTTCCTCAAACACCCCCCTACGAGCAGTACTTC
TRBJ1-3 - TRBV5-6 - CASSLGESYRNTIYF TGTGCCAGCAGCTTAGGGGAGAGCTATAGAAACACCATATATTTT
TRBJ2-7 - TRBV28 - CASSITVYEQYF TGTGCCAGCAGCATTACAGTCTACGAGCAGTACTTC
TRBJ1-2 few TRBV6-5 - CASSFRQDYGYTF TGTGCCAGCAGTTTTCGACAGGATTATGGCTACACCTTC
TRBJ1-5 - TRBV27 - CASSLSRGPNQPQHF TGTGCCAGCAGTTTGAGCAGGGGCCCCAATCAGCCCCAGCATTTT
TRBJ2-5 - TRBV5-1 TRBD2 CASGNLAGGGETQYF TGCGCCAGCGGCAATTTAGCGGGAGGGGGAGAGACCCAGTACTTC
TRBJ2-7 once TRBV5-4 TRBD2 CAVKLAGEYEQYF TGTGCCGTAAAACTAGCGGGGGAGTACGAGCAGTACTTC
TRBJ1-1 - TRBV5-1 - CASSLALGQGPGEAFF TGCGCCAGCAGCTTGGCCTTGGGGCAGGGGCCTGGTGAAGCTTTCTTT
TRBJ1-2 - TRBV25-1 - CASSEFGMSYGYTF TGTGCCAGCAGTGAATTCGGAATGAGTTATGGCTACACCTTC
TRBJ2-3 - TRBV5-8 TRBD1 CASSPPLQGITDTQYF TGTGCCAGCAGCCCCCCCCTACAGGGGATTACAGATACGCAGTATTTT
TRBJ1-6 - TRBV5-1 - CASSLWQGTNSPLHF TGCGCCAGCAGCTTGTGGCAGGGTACAAATTCACCCCTCCACTTT
TRBJ1-6 - TRBV28 TRBD1 CASSSPSDRGGRTLHF TGTGCCAGCAGTTCACCCTCCGACAGGGGGGGAAGAACCCTCCACTTT
TRBJ1-3 - TRBV5-1 TRBD1 CASSLTGAGNTIYF TGCGCCAGCAGCTTGACAGGGGCCGGAAACACCATATATTTT
TRBJ2-5 - TRBV29-1 - CSVNRDGNRQETQYF TGCAGCGTTAACCGGGACGGAAACCGCCAAGAGACCCAGTACTTC
TRBJ1-1 - TRBV3-1/TRBV3-2 TRBD1 CASSPGTVINTEAFF TGTGCCAGCAGCCCTGGGACAGTTATAAACACTGAAGCTTTCTTT
TRBJ1-4 - TRBV5-4 - CASSFLQKREDEKLFF TGTGCCAGCAGCTTTCTACAAAAGAGGGAGGATGAAAAACTGTTTTTT
TRBJ1-2 - TRBV6-2/TRBV6-3 - CASSSRQAGGGYTF TGTGCCAGCAGTTCCAGACAGGCTGGGGGCGGCTACACCTTC
TRBJ2-7 - TRBV7-2 - CASSLGQGGYEQYF TGTGCCAGCAGCTTAGGCCAGGGGGGGTACGAGCAGTACTTC
TRBJ2-7 - TRBV9 TRBD2 CASSPSASGRIYEQYF TGTGCCAGCAGCCCGTCGGCTAGCGGGAGAATCTACGAGCAGTACTTC
TRBJ2-1 - TRBV11-2 - CASSPSPGEQFF TGTGCCAGCAGCCCTAGCCCCGGTGAGCAGTTCTTC
TRBJ2-7 - TRBV5-1 TRBD1 CASSLGQGADEQYF TGCGCCAGCAGCTTGGGGCAGGGGGCCGACGAGCAGTACTTC
TRBJ2-5 - TRBV9 - CASSAALDGTEGETQYF TGTGCCAGCAGCGCGGCCCTTGACGGAACAGAGGGAGAGACCCAGTACTTC
TRBJ2-7 - TRBV4-1 - CASSRYGSQGTYEQYF TGCGCCAGCAGCCGATACGGTTCTCAGGGAACCTACGAGCAGTACTTC
TRBJ2-1 - TRBV18 TRBD1 CASSPPPGQGAYNEQFF TGTGCCAGCTCACCACCCCCGGGACAGGGGGCGTACAATGAGCAGTTCTTC
TRBJ2-3 once TRBV6-2/TRBV6-3 TRBD2 CASSDSSGGRNTQYF TGTGCCAGCAGTGACTCTAGCGGGGGAAGAAATACGCAGTATTTT
TRBJ2-1 - TRBV18 - CASSPIERGRYNEQFF TGTGCCAGCTCACCGATCGAACGGGGGCGGTACAATGAGCAGTTCTTC
TRBJ2-5 - TRBV3-1/TRBV3-2 - CASSQGDRIETQYF TGTGCCAGCAGCCAAGGGGATAGGATCGAGACCCAGTACTTC
TRBJ2-3 - TRBV29-1 TRBD2 CSVDIAGGTDTQYF TGCAGCGTTGATATAGCGGGAGGCACAGATACGCAGTATTTT
TRBJ1-2 - TRBV12-3/TRBV12-4 - CASSGEGYGYTF TGTGCCAGTTCAGGGGAAGGGTATGGCTACACCTTC
TRBJ2-2 many TRBV7-2 TRBD1 CASSSAGTANTGELFF TGTGCCAGCAGCAGCGCCGGGACAGCGAACACCGGGGAGCTGTTTTTT
TRBJ1-4 - TRBV7-9 - CASSLGPGRGVKLFF TGTGCCAGCAGCTTAGGTCCAGGGAGGGGCGTAAAACTGTTTTTT
TRBJ2-7 - TRBV6-2/TRBV6-3 - CASSGLTTGNTYEQYF TGTGCCAGCAGTGGCCTGACGACGGGTAATACCTACGAGCAGTACTTC
TRBJ2-2 - TRBV7-2 - CASSPRSAGELFF TGTGCCAGCAGCCCTCGGAGCGCCGGGGAGCTGTTTTTT
TRBJ1-2 - TRBV20-1 TRBD1 CSASWTGTSYTF TGCAGTGCTAGTTGGACAGGGACTAGCTACACCTTC
TRBJ2-7 - TRBV11-2 - CASSLGSYEQYF TGTGCCAGCAGCTTAGGTTCATACGAGCAGTACTTC
TRBJ1-1 - TRBV6-5 - CASREGFATEAFF TGTGCCAGCAGAGAGGGTTTCGCCACTGAAGCTTTCTTT
TRBJ1-2 - TRBV15 - CATSRDNWRSDYGYTF TGTGCCACCAGCAGAGATAATTGGAGGTCGGACTATGGCTACACCTTC
TRBJ1-2 - TRBV7-9 - CASSPSGHYGYTF TGTGCCAGCAGCCCATCGGGCCACTATGGCTACACCTTC
TRBJ1-1 - TRBV27 - CASSLGAGTEAFF TGTGCCAGCAGTTTGGGAGCGGGCACTGAAGCTTTCTTT
TRBJ2-5 - TRBV6-6 - CASSNADPGGPETQYF TGTGCCAGCTCAAATGCCGACCCAGGGGGGCCTGAGACCCAGTACTTC
TRBJ1-3 once TRBV5-1 - CASSLDNLGNTIYF TGCGCCAGCAGCTTGGACAATCTAGGAAACACCATATATTTT
TRBJ1-5 - TRBV16 - CASSPFGGNQPQHF TGTGCCAGCAGCCCGTTTGGGGGCAATCAGCCCCAGCATTTT
TRBJ1-2 - TRBV5-1 - CASSLVPGGVNLDGYTF TGCGCCAGCAGCTTGGTACCCGGGGGGGTTAACTTGGATGGCTACACCTTC